A selection of T cell receptor beta chains follows, all from one sample in a study of blood T cell repertoires in COVID-19. Generated by immunoSEQ multiplex PCR, the TCRdb table keeps only in-frame clones and is missing some. The table has 120,000 or so clones, about four fifths seen once. Input material: peripheral blood. The receptor source for this set is a woman in her sixties or seventies with acute or convalescent COVID-19. Both conserved end residues are part of each CDR3. D genes are given only for firm matches. A clone size is listed for some rows: how often the clone was seen (once, few, many), or a class if it is expanded.

TGTGCCAGCAGGACGCCAGGACATTTCCAGTACTTC,CASRTPGHFQYF,.,.,TRBV28,TRBJ2-5
TGTGCCAGCAGCTTGCGTATGTCAGGAGAGACCCAGTACTTC,CASSLRMSGETQYF,.,.,TRBV5-6,TRBJ2-5
TGTGCCAGTAGTCCGGACAGAAACTATGGCTACACCTTC,CASSPDRNYGYTF,.,.,TRBV19,TRBJ1-2
TGTGCCAGCAACCCTGCGTGGGGGACTCGTGAGCAGTTCTTC,CASNPAWGTREQFF,.,once,TRBV5-8,TRBJ2-1
TGTGCCAGCAGCGTATCGGGGGGGCTGGCCTACAATGAGCAGTTCTTC,CASSVSGGLAYNEQFF,TRBD2,.,TRBV9,TRBJ2-1
TGTGCCAGCAGCCAAACCCAGTCGAATCAGCCCCAGCATTTT,CASSQTQSNQPQHF,.,.,TRBV4-2,TRBJ1-5
TGTGCCAGCCCGGGACTAGCGTATGTAGAGACCCAGTACTTC,CASPGLAYVETQYF,TRBD2,.,TRBV2,TRBJ2-5
TGTGCCAGCAGCTCCAGAGGGGACTTCACAGATACGCAGTATTTT,CASSSRGDFTDTQYF,.,.,TRBV9,TRBJ2-3
TGTGCCAGCAGCTTCAAGACAGGGGGCGCATATAATTCACCCCTCCACTTT,CASSFKTGGAYNSPLHF,TRBD1,.,TRBV7-8,TRBJ1-6
TGTGCCAGCTCAGGGCTAGCGGGGGCACAAGAGACCCAGTACTTC,CASSGLAGAQETQYF,TRBD2,.,TRBV18,TRBJ2-5
TGTGCCAGCAGTTCCCAGTCAGGAAGGGGAGCTTTCTTT,CASSSQSGRGAFF,.,.,TRBV6-6,TRBJ1-1
TGTGCCATCAGTGAGACAGGGGGCAATCAGCCCCAGCATTTT,CAISETGGNQPQHF,TRBD1,.,TRBV10-3,TRBJ1-5